A single sample gave rise to the 29 T cell receptor beta chains below, sequenced in a study of shared clonotypes between healthy human individuals. Measured with immunoSEQ multiplex PCR; TCRdb has only the in-frame clones, and not every one. The sample comprises roughly 410,000 clones, around 96% of which are singletons, and approximately 0.3% rests with the top ten. Sequences were obtained from memory CD8+ T cells sorted from blood. Subset specified: CD45RO+ cells pooled with CCR7-negative TemRA cells. The receptors come from a man aged 25 to 40 in good health.

J is TRBJ2-7 and V is TRBV10-2; no clear D. Trimming stripped 7 bases from V and 4 bases from J, with 5 bases between. Germline CDR1 reads WSHSY; CDR2 reads SAAADI. This CDR3 contains 10 residues. Written as DNA, the CDR3 is TGCGCCAGCATGGGATACGAGCAGTACTTC. Amino acids: CASMGYEQYF.

The rearrangement uses TRBV6-5 and TRBJ1-4; D might be TRBD1 (5 bases). Germline CDR1 and CDR2: MNHEY and SVGAGI. The V end was cut by 6 bases, the J end by 8 bases, with 16 bases between. CDR3 length equals 14 residues. For the CDR3, the DNA is TGTGCCAGCAGCCCGGCGGCAGGGTACGAAAAACTGTTTTTT. The encoded protein is CASSPAAGYEKLFF.

This chain links TRBV2 with TRBJ1-3; 8 nucleotides match TRBD1. Germline CDR1 reads SNHLY; CDR2 reads FYNNEI. Trimming took 8 bases from V and 8 from J; bases not matched to a gene: 14. The CDR3 totals 15 residues. CDR3 region: CASEGQEKPRDTIYF. The CDR3 DNA sequence: TGTGCCAGCGAGGGACAGGAAAAACCGCGGGACACCATATATTTT.

Notes on this clone: Additional DNA sequences in this sample encode the identical CDR3. The CDR3 coding sequence is TGTGCCAGCAGCCCAGGGTTCCAAGAGACCCAGTACTTC. This codes for CASSPGFQETQYF. V is TRBV7-3 and J is TRBJ2-5; possible D gene TRBD1, 5 bases. CDR3 length: 13 amino acids. V was shortened by 5 bases and J by 1 base, with 8 bases between the two germline ends. From germline, CDR1 is SGHTA and CDR2 FQGTGA.

The chain couples TRBV10-1 to TRBJ2-3, with D possibly matching TRBD2 (5 bases). The CDR3 has 12 residues. Germline CDR1 WNHNN, CDR2 SYGVQD (reference sequence). V shed 5 bases and J shed 2 bases, with 5 bases lying between them. For the CDR3, the DNA is TGCGCCAGCAGTCGGGACACAGATACGCAGTATTTT. Encoded protein: CASSRDTDTQYF.

The chain combines TRBV14 with TRBJ1-4; no reliable D call. Trimming removed 4 bases at V and 8 bases at J, with 8 bases between. In germline, CDR1 is SGHDN, CDR2 FVKESK. CDR3 length: 12 residues. The CDR3 region is CASSLQEEKLFF. In DNA form, the CDR3 reads TGTGCCAGCAGCCTCCAAGAGGAAAAACTGTTTTTT.

In DNA, the CDR3 is TGTGCCAGCAGCTTGGATAGCGGGAGGCCAACCTACGAGCAGTACTTC. It codes for CASSLDSGRPTYEQYF. This rearrangement joins TRBV5-4 to TRBJ2-7, with TRBD2 matching over 10 bases. The CDR3 covers 16 residues. From germline, CDR1 is SGHNT and CDR2 YYREEE (reference sequence). Losses at the gene ends were 0 bases for V and 2 bases for J; bases not matched to a gene: 5.

This chain connects TRBV19 to TRBJ2-1; TRBD2 agrees at 7 bases. With 1 base clipped from V and 5 bases from J, the junction kept 8 bases outside the gene matches. The CDR3 totals 16 residues. The germline gives CDR1 LNHDA, CDR2 SQIVND (reference sequence). In DNA, the CDR3 is TGTGCCAGTAGTATAGGGGCTAGCGGAAACAACAATGAGCAGTTCTTC. Amino acid sequence: CASSIGASGNNNEQFF.

The rearrangement links TRBV6-5 to TRBJ2-7; no clear D. CDR3 length: 15 amino acids. CDR1 is MNHEY, CDR2 SVGAGI, per germline. Trimming took 2 bases from V and 2 from J, leaving 13 bases between them. This CDR3 is CASSYGPARTYEQYF. Written as DNA, the CDR3 is TGTGCCAGCAGTTACGGCCCCGCAAGAACCTACGAGCAGTACTTC.

V usage is TRBV19 and J usage is TRBJ1-5, with a weak D call TRBD1 (6 bases). The CDR3 runs 14 residues. The germline CDR1 and CDR2 sequences are LNHDA and SQIVND (reference sequence). The ends were cut back, 3 bases at V and 7 bases at J, with 13 bases in the middle. The CDR3 sequence is CASSMRGARQPQHF. The CDR3 DNA is TGTGCCAGTAGTATGCGGGGGGCGAGGCAGCCCCAGCATTTT.

The chain uses TRBV27 and TRBJ2-1; TRBD2 agrees at 7 bases. The CDR3 totals 18 residues. CDR1 is MNHEY and CDR2 is SMNVEV in the germline V gene (reference sequence). The V segment lost 2 bases and the J segment 4 bases; nucleotides outside the gene matches: 14. CDR3 DNA: TGTGCCAGCAGTTTACTTTTGGGGGAGGGCCCCAATTACAATGAGCAGTTCTTC. It specifies CASSLLLGEGPNYNEQFF.

The V gene is TRBV5-4, the J gene TRBJ2-4; D might be TRBD1 (5 bases). This CDR3 spans 13 amino acids. V was cut by 2 bases and J by 7 bases, with 10 bases left in between. Per the germline V gene, CDR1 is SGHNT and CDR2 is YYREEE (reference sequence). The CDR3, as DNA: TGTGCCAGCAGCTTCGGCCAGGGTAACATTCAGTACTTC. Translation: CASSFGQGNIQYF.

This rearrangement joins TRBV28 to TRBJ2-7; D is possibly TRBD1 (5 bases). The germline V gene has CDR1 MDHEN and CDR2 SYDVKM. V was clipped by 5 bases and J by 2 bases, with 10 bases between them. This CDR3 is 13 amino acids long. In DNA, the CDR3 is TGTGCCAGCAGTCTGACAGTTACCTACGAGCAGTACTTC. Its protein is CASSLTVTYEQYF.

This clone appeared a single time. The gene calls are TRBV29-1 and TRBJ2-7; D perhaps matches TRBD2 (6 bases). Trimming pared 6 bases from V and 0 bases from J, leaving 15 bases between. The CDR3 runs 14 residues. The germline CDR1 and CDR2 sequences are SQVTM and ANQGSEA. This CDR3 is CSVGGGRSSYEQYF. The CDR3 nucleotides are TGCAGCGTCGGGGGTGGTCGGAGCTCCTACGAGCAGTACTTC.

V gene TRBV28 combines with J gene TRBJ2-7; a weak D match, TRBD1 (5 bases). The CDR3 runs to 14 residues. The V gene's germline CDR1 is MDHEN and CDR2 SYDVKM. V dropped 3 bases and J dropped 4 bases, with 13 bases sitting between them. The CDR3 loop reads CASSFGRAKYEQYF. Written as DNA, the CDR3 is TGTGCCAGCAGTTTTGGCAGGGCAAAATACGAGCAGTACTTC. The whole variable domain, remainder taken from reference TRBV28 and TRBJ2-7, is DVKVTQSSRYLVKRTGEKVFLECVQDMDHENMFWYRQDPGLGLRLIYFSYDVKMKEKGDIPEGYSVSREKKERFSLILESASTNQTSMYLCASSFGRAKYEQYFGPGTRLTVT.

The V and J genes are TRBV28 and TRBJ2-3; 10 bases map to TRBD1. Losses at the gene ends were 11 bases for V and 4 bases for J; bases not matched to a gene: 6. The CDR3 length is 13 residues. Germline CDR1 reads MDHEN; CDR2 reads SYDVKM. The CDR3 nucleotides read TGTGCCTCAGGACAGGGGGATGCAGATACGCAGTATTTT. Its translation: CASGQGDADTQYF.

The chain recombines TRBV9 with TRBJ2-1, with no clear D. Germline lookup yields CDR1 SGDLS and CDR2 YYNGEE. The CDR3 extends over 13 amino acids. V was shortened by 0 bases and J by 8 bases, with 9 bases between the two germline ends. The CDR3 is CASSVGQVDEQFF. The CDR3 DNA follows: TGTGCCAGCAGCGTAGGTCAGGTGGATGAGCAGTTCTTC.

A remark on this clone: Other DNA sequences of this sample code for an identical CDR3. The J gene is TRBJ2-2, the V gene TRBV29-1, with D perhaps matching TRBD1 (6 bases). Germline assignment: CDR1 SQVTM and CDR2 ANQGSEA. V was cut by 6 bases and J by 5 bases, with 10 bases left in between. This CDR3 comprises 12 residues. The CDR3 DNA sequence: TGCAGCGTAATAACAGGGACCGGGGAGCTGTTTTTT. Translated: CSVITGTGELFF.

This clone was counted a single time. The genes are TRBV4-2 and TRBJ2-4; tentatively, D is TRBD2 (6 bases). Germline V gene sequence: CDR1 LGHNA, CDR2 YNFKEQ. Trimming removed 2 bases at V and 0 bases at J, with 8 bases between. The CDR3 runs 15 residues. The CDR3 sequence: CASSQLALAKNIQYF. The CDR3 coding sequence is TGTGCCAGCAGCCAACTAGCGTTAGCCAAAAACATTCAGTACTTC.

V and J are TRBV10-3 and TRBJ2-2, with 9 positions matching TRBD1. Germline CDR1 is ENHRY and CDR2 is SYGVKD. The CDR3 runs 13 residues. V was pared by 10 bases and J by 3 bases, with 3 bases of the junction left unmatched. The CDR3 loop reads CANRDRDTGELFF. The CDR3 nucleotides read TGTGCCAACCGGGACAGGGACACCGGGGAGCTGTTTTTT.

This clone has just one count. The chain joins TRBV11-2 to TRBJ2-7; 13 positions match TRBD2. The germline V gene encodes CDR1 SGHAT and CDR2 FQNNGV. The CDR3 extends over 17 amino acids. The V segment lost 3 bases and the J segment 0 bases; nucleotides outside the gene matches: 5. In DNA, the CDR3 is TGTGCCAGCAGCTTTGTACTAGCGGGGGGGATCTCCTACGAGCAGTACTTC. Its protein product is CASSFVLAGGISYEQYF.

J is TRBJ2-2 and V is TRBV28; 8 positions match TRBD2. The V gene end was trimmed by 3 bases and the J gene end by 5 bases; junction bases not matched to a gene: 2. Germline assignment: CDR1 MDHEN and CDR2 SYDVKM. This CDR3 spans 14 amino acids. Written as DNA, the CDR3 is TGTGCCAGCAGTTTCGCTAGCGGGACCGGGGAGCTGTTTTTT. Its translation: CASSFASGTGELFF.

This rearrangement joins TRBV14 to TRBJ1-2, with D uncertain. The germline V gene encodes CDR1 SGHDN and CDR2 FVKESK. The CDR3 has 13 amino acids. The germline V and J ends were trimmed by 2 bases and 2 bases, with 6 bases remaining between them. The CDR3 DNA follows: TGTGCCAGCAGCCAAAGACTGAACTATGGCTACACCTTC. It translates to CASSQRLNYGYTF.

The chain combines TRBV11-2 with TRBJ2-1, with 8 bases lining up with TRBD2. The germline V gene encodes CDR1 SGHAT and CDR2 FQNNGV. The CDR3 loop spans 18 amino acids. V lost 3 bases, J lost 2 bases, and 12 bases stayed unmatched. The CDR3 here is CASSFPRGGGRTYNEQFF. The CDR3 DNA sequence: TGTGCCAGCAGCTTTCCTCGGGGGGGCGGGAGGACCTACAATGAGCAGTTCTTC.

This clone occurred a few times. The V and J genes are TRBV7-6 and TRBJ1-1, with D maybe TRBD1 (5 bases). Trimming shortened V by 5 bases and J by 7 bases, and 14 bases separated the two germline ends. Germline-derived CDR1 and CDR2 are SGHVS and FNYEAQ. This CDR3 is 13 amino acids long. The CDR3 here is CASSPWDRDEAFF. DNA for the CDR3: TGTGCCAGCAGCCCGTGGGACCGAGATGAAGCTTTCTTT.

The chain is built from TRBV18 and TRBJ2-1; the D gene is possibly TRBD2 (5 bases). Trimming took 3 bases from V and 5 from J, leaving 14 bases between them. The CDR3 is 15 residues long. CDR1 KGHSH and CDR2 LQKENI come from the germline V gene. The CDR3, as DNA: TGTGCCAGCTCACCGCTTGCCGGAGGCAACAATGAGCAGTTCTTC. This codes for CASSPLAGGNNEQFF.

The chain links TRBV29-1 to TRBJ2-7, with 11 positions matching TRBD1. The CDR3 spans 14 residues. Germline CDR1 SQVTM, CDR2 ANQGSEA. The V and J ends lost 7 bases and 7 bases, in that order; junction bases with no gene match: 12. The CDR3 DNA is TGCAGCGCCGGTCCCGGGACAGGGGGGCGTGAGCAGTACTTC. It codes for CSAGPGTGGREQYF.

The J gene is TRBJ2-3, the V gene TRBV28, with a possible D match to TRBD2 (5 bases). Germline CDR1 is MDHEN and CDR2 is SYDVKM. The CDR3 spans 15 residues. Trimming removed 3 bases from V and 1 base from J, with 11 bases in between. The CDR3 here is CASSFGGRGTDTQYF. DNA for the CDR3: TGTGCCAGCAGTTTTGGTGGGAGAGGCACAGATACGCAGTATTTT.

The chain employs TRBV20-1 and TRBJ2-2; D gene ambiguous. CDR3 size: 11 residues. Trimming cost V 1 base and J 7 bases, with 4 bases left between them. Germline V lookup: CDR1 DFQATT, CDR2 SNEGSKA (reference sequence). The CDR3 sequence: CSARVFGELFF. For the CDR3, the DNA is TGCAGTGCTAGAGTCTTCGGGGAGCTGTTTTTT.